The entry that follows covers one T cell receptor beta chain sequence. TCRdb's copy holds only in-frame clones and misses some; the assay was immunoSEQ multiplex PCR. The sample consists of 200,000 to 300,000 clones, nearly 85% of them appearing once. These data come from a study of blood T cell repertoires in COVID-19. Whole-study context: T cells, B-cell-depleted T cells, or PBMCs supplied cDNA or gDNA.

What was sequenced was peripheral blood. This TCR was sampled from a human donor in a cohort sampled during active COVID-19.

CDR3 residues: CASSKQGTDTQYF. CDR3 nucleotides: TGTGCCAGCAGCAAACAGGGCACAGATACGCAGTATTTT. The chain is built from TRBV21-1 and TRBJ2-3; the table's D call, TRBD1, was not checked against the DNA. TRBV21-1 is a listed pseudogene. The CDR3 covers 13 residues.